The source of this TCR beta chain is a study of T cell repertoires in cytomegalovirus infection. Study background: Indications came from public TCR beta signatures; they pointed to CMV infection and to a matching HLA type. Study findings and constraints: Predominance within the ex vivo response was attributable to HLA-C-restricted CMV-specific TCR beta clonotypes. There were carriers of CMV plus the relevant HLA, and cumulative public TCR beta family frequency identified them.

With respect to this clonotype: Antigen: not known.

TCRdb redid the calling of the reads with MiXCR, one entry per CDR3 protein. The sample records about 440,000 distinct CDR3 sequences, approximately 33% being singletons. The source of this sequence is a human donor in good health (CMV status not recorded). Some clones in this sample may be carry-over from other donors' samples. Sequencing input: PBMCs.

CDR3 loop: CSATEGSTSEGYTF. The CDR3 DNA reads TGCAGTGCCACCGAGGGCAGCACCAGTGAGGGCTACACCTTC. The chain combines TRBV20-1 with TRBJ1-2; unclear D gene. The V end was cut by 6 bases, the J end by 8 bases, with 22 bases between. The germline V gene has CDR1 DFQATT and CDR2 SNEGSKA (reference sequence). There are 14 residues in the CDR3.